This note documents a single TCR beta chain sequence. The antigen is not known. This entry is derived from a study of glioma-infiltrating T cells after dendritic cell vaccination. Across the study: The vaccine used monocyte-derived dendritic cells pulsed overnight with autologous tumor lysate.

Here immunoSEQ multiplex PCR was the method, and the copy in TCRdb shows in-frame clones only, minus some. The sample shows 70,000 to 90,000 clones, roughly four fifths of them seen only once. Study-wide results and caveats: Higher TCR clonality did not directly relate to longer survival. The cohort had few patients with full blood and tumor sets.

The V gene's germline CDR1 is PRHDT and CDR2 FYEKMQ (reference sequence). The ends lost 0 bases at V and 6 bases at J; junction bases unmatched: 5. CDR3 length: 15 residues. The time point was: after dendritic cell vaccination, including at tumor progression/relapse. Only patients with spare fresh-frozen tumor and over two years of follow-up were included. The V and J genes are TRBV13 and TRBJ1-1; 9 nucleotides agree with TRBD1. This receptor was taken from a human donor with glioblastoma. Specimen: blood, collected after dendritic cell vaccination. DNA of the CDR3: TGTGCCAGCAGCTTAGGTACAGGGGGCCTGGCTGAAGCTTTCTTT. The encoded protein is CASSLGTGGLAEAFF.